The 22 T cell receptor beta chains presented below share a single source sample, sequenced in a study of shared clonotypes between healthy human individuals. This table comes from immunoSEQ multiplex PCR, and its TCRdb copy is limited to in-frame clones, with some not included. The data show 2,500,000 or so clones, just over 90% seen once. Sequencing was carried out using naive CD4+ T cells sorted from blood. The subset: CD45RA+ positively selected. The source of these receptors is a man younger than 30 in good health.

Comment on this clone: This sample also contains other DNA sequences that code for the same CDR3. The rearrangement joins TRBV29-1 to TRBJ1-1; 7 positions match TRBD1. Germline CDR1 is SQVTM and CDR2 is ANQGSEA. CDR3 length: 14 residues. With 6 bases clipped from V and 0 bases from J, the junction kept 7 bases outside the gene matches. DNA for the CDR3: TGCAGCGTCGTCAGACAGGGAATGAACACTGAAGCTTTCTTT. Residues: CSVVRQGMNTEAFF.

V and J are TRBV6-1 and TRBJ2-7; TRBD1 matches at 10 bases. V dropped 5 bases and J dropped 5; count of bases not matched to a gene: 6. The V gene's germline CDR1 is MNHNS and CDR2 SASEGT. The CDR3 runs 14 residues. The CDR3 nucleotides read TGTGCCAGCAGTCCGGGACAGGGGACCCACGAGCAGTACTTC. It is translated as CASSPGQGTHEQYF.

The rearrangement joins TRBV18 to TRBJ2-6; tentatively, D is TRBD1 (6 bases). Trimming pared 2 bases from V and 2 bases from J, leaving 13 bases between. Germline CDR1 is KGHSH and CDR2 is LQKENI. This CDR3 comprises 17 residues. The CDR3 here is CASSPRNRATGANVLTF. CDR3 nucleotide sequence: TGTGCCAGCTCACCAAGAAACAGGGCAACTGGGGCCAACGTCCTGACTTTC. The variable domain in full, completed from reference TRBV18 and TRBJ2-6, reads NAGVMQNPRHLVRRRGQEARLRCSPMKGHSHVYWYRQLPEEGLKFMVYLQKENIIDESGMPKERFSAEFPKEGPSILRIQQVVRGDSAAYFCASSPRNRATGANVLTFGAGSRLTVL.

This CDR3 reads CASSLNIGGTQYF. The CDR3 bases are TGCGCCAGCAGCTTGAACATCGGAGGGACCCAGTACTTC. The genes are TRBV5-1 and TRBJ2-5; possibly TRBD2 for D (5 bases). V lost 1 base to trimming and J lost 7 bases, with 11 bases between them. The germline V gene encodes CDR1 SGHRS and CDR2 YFSETQ. The CDR3 contains 13 residues. The full variable domain, with the rest looked up from reference TRBV5-1 and TRBJ2-5, is KAGVTQTPRYLIKTRGQQVTLSCSPISGHRSVSWYQQTPGQGLQFLFEYFSETQRNKGNFPGRFSGRQFSNSRSEMNVSTLELGDSALYLCASSLNIGGTQYFGPGTRLLVL.

This sequence joins TRBV5-1 and TRBJ2-1; weak D call: TRBD1 (5 bases). The CDR3 contains 14 residues. The germline gives CDR1 SGHRS, CDR2 YFSETQ. The germline V and J ends were trimmed by 4 bases and 4 bases, with 12 bases remaining between them. DNA for the CDR3: TGCGCCAGCAGCCAATATGACAGATACAATGAGCAGTTCTTC. Translation gives CASSQYDRYNEQFF.

This chain links TRBV6-1 with TRBJ2-3; D is possibly TRBD1 or TRBD2 (5 bases each). The CDR3 runs to 15 residues. V was trimmed by 7 bases and J by 0 bases, leaving 14 bases between them. Germline lookup yields CDR1 MNHNS and CDR2 SASEGT. CDR3 sequence reads: CASKSTGPSTDTQYF. CDR3 DNA sequence: TGTGCCAGCAAATCGACGGGACCTAGCACAGATACGCAGTATTTT.

The CDR3 sequence: CASSQDNVVSGANVLTF. CDR3 nucleotides: TGCGCCAGCAGCCAAGATAACGTGGTATCCGGGGCCAACGTCCTGACTTTC. The chain recombines TRBV4-3 with TRBJ2-6; D not resolved. V lost 0 bases and J 4 bases, leaving 13 bases between the germline ends. Germline V gene lookup returns CDR1 LGHNA and CDR2 YSLEER. This CDR3 is 17 amino acids long.

The chain joins TRBV10-1 to TRBJ1-1; TRBD1 matches 8 bases. The V and J ends lost 5 bases and 6 bases, in that order; junction bases with no gene match: 8. The length of the CDR3 is 14 residues. Germline lookup yields CDR1 WNHNN and CDR2 SYGVQD (reference sequence). CDR3 amino acids: CASSPGGGTPEAFF. In DNA form, the CDR3 reads TGCGCCAGCAGTCCAGGGGGCGGGACACCTGAAGCTTTCTTT.

The chain has TRBV18 and TRBJ1-6; 10 bases are a match to TRBD1. CDR3 size: 16 residues. Germline assignment: CDR1 KGHSH and CDR2 LQKENI. V lost 5 bases, J lost 7 bases, and 8 bases stayed unmatched. The CDR3, as DNA: TGTGCCAGCTCAGGGACAGGGGCAGCGCCAAATTCACCCCTCCACTTT. As protein: CASSGTGAAPNSPLHF.

V usage is TRBV27 and J usage is TRBJ2-3; 10 nucleotides match TRBD2. The germline V gene has CDR1 MNHEY and CDR2 SMNVEV (reference sequence). V shed 4 bases and J 3 bases; nucleotides not matched to a gene: 4. The CDR3 spans 15 residues. The CDR3 loop is CASSSIAGGTDTQYF. CDR3 nucleotide sequence: TGTGCCAGCAGTTCCATAGCGGGGGGAACAGATACGCAGTATTTT.

CDR3 nucleotide sequence: TGTGCCATCAGTGATTTACAGGGCTTGGGGGAGCAGTACTTC. Its protein is CAISDLQGLGEQYF. The rearrangement uses TRBV10-3 and TRBJ2-7; a weak D match, TRBD1 (6 bases). The V gene lost 3 bases and the J gene lost 7 bases, with 16 bases spanning the gap. The CDR3 has 14 residues. CDR1 is ENHRY, CDR2 SYGVKD, per germline.

With respect to this clone: Other nucleotide sequences from this sample produce the same CDR3. CDR3 nucleotides: TGTGCCAGCAGTTACTCGGGCGGAAGCTCCTACGAGCAGTACTTC. Translated, it gives CASSYSGGSSYEQYF. V usage is TRBV6-5 and J usage is TRBJ2-7, with D unclear. V lost 0 bases to trimming and J lost 0 bases, with 9 bases between them. The CDR3 loop spans 15 amino acids. Germline CDR1 is MNHEY and CDR2 is SVGAGI.

This sequence joins TRBV30 and TRBJ1-5; TRBD1 matches at 7 bases. This CDR3 spans 13 amino acids. The V segment lost 0 bases and the J segment 7 bases; nucleotides outside the gene matches: 3. Germline CDR1 GTSNPN, CDR2 SVGIG (reference sequence). CDR3 protein: CAWSVLQGQPQHF. The CDR3 DNA sequence: TGTGCCTGGAGTGTTCTACAGGGGCAGCCCCAGCATTTT.

The rearrangement uses TRBV9 and TRBJ2-7; the match to TRBD2 covers 8 bases. The V gene end was trimmed by 0 bases and the J gene end by 8 bases; junction bases not matched to a gene: 10. This CDR3 is 15 amino acids long. Germline V gene lookup returns CDR1 SGDLS and CDR2 YYNGEE. The CDR3 region has the DNA TGTGCCAGCAGCGTAGATGGCGGGAGGAATGAAAAGCAGTACTTC. This encodes CASSVDGGRNEKQYF.

The chain is built from TRBV30 and TRBJ1-4; D not resolved. Germline assignment: CDR1 GTSNPN and CDR2 SVGIG (reference sequence). The CDR3 has 12 residues. Trimming left V 3 bases short and J 5 bases short, with 7 bases between. CDR3 in amino acids: CAWSPLNEKLFF. The CDR3 bases are TGTGCCTGGAGCCCCCTAAATGAAAAACTGTTTTTT.

For this clone: The sample contains more than one DNA sequence encoding this CDR3. In nucleotides, the CDR3 is TGTGCCAGCTCAGACGGGAACACCGGGGAGCTGTTTTTT. This encodes CASSDGNTGELFF. The genes are TRBV18 and TRBJ2-2; no definite D call. CDR1 and CDR2 (germline): KGHSH, LQKENI. V was clipped by 5 bases and J by 1 base, with 5 bases between them. The CDR3 is 13 amino acids.

The J gene is TRBJ2-5, the V gene TRBV5-1; 8 bases fit TRBD1. The CDR3 covers 16 residues. CDR1 SGHRS and CDR2 YFSETQ come from the germline V gene. With 0 bases clipped from V and 5 bases from J, the junction kept 9 bases outside the gene matches. In DNA form, the CDR3 reads TGCGCCAGCAGCTTGGCCTTCTCAGGGGGCGCGGAGACCCAGTACTTC. This gives the protein CASSLAFSGGAETQYF.

This clone was observed once. The chain has TRBV10-1 and TRBJ2-5; D perhaps matches TRBD1 (6 bases). The V gene lost 5 bases and the J gene lost 2 bases, with 9 bases spanning the gap. The CDR3 spans 13 residues. Germline CDR1 reads WNHNN; CDR2 reads SYGVQD (reference sequence). The CDR3, as DNA: TGCGCCAGCAGTCCAGGGGCTCAAGAGACCCAGTACTTC. This encodes CASSPGAQETQYF.

The CDR3, as DNA: TGTGCCAGCAGATATTTATGGAAAGGGAATGAAAAACTGTTTTTT. Translated, it gives CASRYLWKGNEKLFF. The chain carries TRBV6-5 and TRBJ1-4; D gene unclear. Germline CDR1 reads MNHEY; CDR2 reads SVGAGI. The germline V and J ends were trimmed by 6 bases and 5 bases, with 16 bases remaining between them. The CDR3 totals 15 residues.

This clone was seen once. The V and J genes are TRBV7-9 and TRBJ1-5, with a weak D call TRBD1 (6 bases). The CDR3 has 15 residues. Germline loops: CDR1 SEHNR, CDR2 FQNEAQ (reference sequence). Deletions cut 0 bases from V and 7 bases from J, with 13 bases between. CDR3 protein: CASSLAGGAGQPQHF. CDR3 sequence (DNA): TGTGCCAGCAGCTTAGCGGGGGGGGCTGGGCAGCCCCAGCATTTT.

The chain has TRBV2 and TRBJ2-2; TRBD2 agrees at 8 bases. With 3 bases clipped from V and 5 bases from J, the junction kept 5 bases outside the gene matches. CDR1 is SNHLY and CDR2 is FYNNEI in the germline V gene. CDR3 size: 15 residues. CDR3 loop: CASSEGTSNTGELFF. The CDR3 DNA follows: TGTGCCAGCAGTGAGGGGACTAGTAATACCGGGGAGCTGTTTTTT.

This clone has a single count. This chain links TRBV2 with TRBJ2-2, with 8 bases lining up with TRBD1. From germline, CDR1 is SNHLY and CDR2 FYNNEI. The J segment lost 3 bases and the V segment lost 2 bases, leaving 5 bases of the junction unmatched. The length of the CDR3 is 16 residues. This CDR3 is CASSERAGGDTGELFF. The CDR3 nucleotides are TGTGCCAGCAGTGAAAGGGCAGGGGGCGACACCGGGGAGCTGTTTTTT.